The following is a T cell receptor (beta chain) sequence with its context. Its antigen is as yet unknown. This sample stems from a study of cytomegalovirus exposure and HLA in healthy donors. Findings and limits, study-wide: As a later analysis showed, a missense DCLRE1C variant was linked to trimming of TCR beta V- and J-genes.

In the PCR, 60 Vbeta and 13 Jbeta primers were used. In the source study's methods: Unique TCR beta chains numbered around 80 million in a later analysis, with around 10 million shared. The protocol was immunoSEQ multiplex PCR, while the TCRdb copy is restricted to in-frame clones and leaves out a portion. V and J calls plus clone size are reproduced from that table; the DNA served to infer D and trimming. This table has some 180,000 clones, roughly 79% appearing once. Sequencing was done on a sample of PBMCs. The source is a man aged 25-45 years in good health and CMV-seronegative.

The CDR3 sequence is CASSLDPRQGINEKLFF. As DNA, the CDR3 is TGTGCCAGCAGCTTAGATCCCCGACAGGGAATAAATGAAAAACTGTTTTTT. J is TRBJ1-4 and V is TRBV7-9; 7 nucleotides line up with TRBD1. Germline V lookup: CDR1 SEHNR, CDR2 FQNEAQ (reference sequence). V trimming: 1 base; J trimming: 5 bases; junction bases outside the gene matches: 10. This CDR3 is 17 amino acids long.